Below, 18 T cell receptor beta chains from the same sample are listed, as sequenced in a study of blood T cell repertoires in COVID-19. Data came from immunoSEQ multiplex PCR; TCRdb stores just in-frame clones and leaves some out. The sample holds some 230,000 clones, about 85% seen once. Sequenced input: peripheral blood. The receptors derive from a man aged 50-59 years who had recovered from COVID-19.

This chain connects TRBV7-2 to TRBJ2-5, with TRBD1 matching over 7 bases. The germline gives CDR1 SGHTA, CDR2 FQGNSA. Losses at the gene ends were 5 bases for V and 0 bases for J; bases not matched to a gene: 6. The CDR3 spans 15 residues. The CDR3 reads CASSTGVTYQETQYF. The DNA for the CDR3 is TGTGCCAGCAGCACAGGGGTTACGTACCAAGAGACCCAGTACTTC.

J is TRBJ1-3 and V is TRBV5-6; the D is unclear. The CDR3 has 15 residues. Germline V gives CDR1 SGHDT, CDR2 YYEEEE. Trimming took off 2 bases at V and 1 base at J, with 10 bases between the two ends. For the CDR3, the DNA is TGTGCCAGCAGCTTTTTTTCGGGGTCTGGAAACACCATATATTTT. This translates into CASSFFSGSGNTIYF.

The J gene is TRBJ2-2, the V gene TRBV9; 8 nucleotides line up with TRBD1. Germline trimming cut 0 bases from V and 5 bases from J; bases unmatched to any gene: 6. Per the germline V gene, CDR1 is SGDLS and CDR2 is YYNGEE. The CDR3 contains 16 residues. The CDR3 loop is CASSVAGQGLTGELFF. The CDR3 DNA reads as TGTGCCAGCAGCGTAGCTGGACAGGGTTTAACCGGGGAGCTGTTTTTT. Drawing the rest from reference TRBV9 and TRBJ2-2, the complete variable domain is DSGVTQTPKHLITATGQRVTLRCSPRSGDLSVYWYQQSLDQGLQFLIQYYNGEERAKGNILERFSAQQFPDLHSELNLSSLELGDSALYFCASSVAGQGLTGELFFGEGSRLTVL.

V is TRBV11-2 and J is TRBJ1-1; D possibly corresponds to TRBD1 (5 bases). The CDR3 has 14 amino acids. V lost 1 base and J lost 7, with 13 bases in between. The germline V gene encodes CDR1 SGHAT and CDR2 FQNNGV. CDR3 DNA: TGTGCCAGCAGCTTAGCTCCCAGTACAGGTGAAGCTTTCTTT. Protein: CASSLAPSTGEAFF.

This chain connects TRBV10-1 to TRBJ2-5; D remains ambiguous. Germline CDR1 reads WNHNN; CDR2 reads SYGVQD (reference sequence). The CDR3 contains 14 residues. Trimming shortened V by 3 bases and J by 1 base, and 9 bases separated the two germline ends. This CDR3 is CASSDLGSQETQYF. CDR3 sequence (DNA): TGCGCCAGCAGTGATCTGGGCTCCCAAGAGACCCAGTACTTC.

The genes are TRBV6-5 and TRBJ2-6; D gene ambiguous. The ends were cut back, 0 bases at V and 0 bases at J, with 3 bases in the middle. The CDR3 runs to 15 residues. Germline CDR1 MNHEY, CDR2 SVGAGI. CDR3 sequence: CASSYSRSGANVLTF. Here the CDR3 DNA reads TGTGCCAGCAGTTACTCCCGCTCTGGGGCCAACGTCCTGACTTTC.

The chain links TRBV9 to TRBJ2-2; 10 bases match TRBD1. CDR3 length equals 14 residues. Trimming cost V 3 bases and J 7 bases; bases outside gene matches: 3. Germline lookup yields CDR1 SGDLS and CDR2 YYNGEE. This CDR3 reads CASSGQGAGGELFF. CDR3 sequence (DNA): TGTGCCAGCAGCGGACAGGGGGCAGGCGGGGAGCTGTTTTTT.

The chain has TRBV18 and TRBJ1-2, with a tentative D call TRBD1 (5 bases). CDR1 is KGHSH and CDR2 is LQKENI in the germline V gene. V lost 2 bases and J 4 bases, leaving 14 bases between the germline ends. CDR3 length: 15 residues. The DNA of the CDR3 is TGTGCCAGCTCACCATCGGAGCAGGGCCTCTATGGCTACACCTTC. This encodes CASSPSEQGLYGYTF.

The chain is built from TRBV19 and TRBJ2-2; the match to TRBD1 covers 8 bases. The CDR3 covers 17 residues. V gave up 0 bases and J gave up 4 bases; unmatched junction bases: 7. Germline CDR1 reads LNHDA; CDR2 reads SQIVND (reference sequence). CDR3 in amino acids: CASSIDIGQGGTGELFF. CDR3 sequence (DNA): TGTGCCAGTAGTATAGATATTGGACAGGGAGGCACCGGGGAGCTGTTTTTT.

In DNA, the CDR3 is TGTGCCAGCAGCGCCACCCGACTAGCGGGAGATACCGGGGAGCTGTTTTTT. Translating it yields CASSATRLAGDTGELFF. The rearrangement joins TRBV25-1 to TRBJ2-2; 12 nucleotides align to TRBD2. V was clipped by 6 bases and J by 5 bases; unmatched bases: 10. CDR3 length equals 17 residues. Germline values: CDR1 MGHDK, CDR2 SYGVNS.

This chain uses TRBV20-1 with TRBJ1-1, with D unresolved. Germline CDR1 is DFQATT and CDR2 is SNEGSKA (reference sequence). V shed 3 bases and J shed 1 base, with 15 bases lying between them. There are 15 residues in the CDR3. CDR3 in DNA: TGCAGTGCTAGTCTGGCCGGGAGGTCGAACACTGAAGCTTTCTTT. Its protein product is CSASLAGRSNTEAFF.

The V and J genes are TRBV7-6 and TRBJ2-1; 12 positions match TRBD2. In germline, CDR1 is SGHVS, CDR2 FNYEAQ. V lost 2 bases and J lost 7; bases outside the gene matches: 6. The CDR3 spans 16 residues. In nucleotides, the CDR3 is TGTGCCAGCAGCTTAAGGAGACTAGCGGGAGAAAATGAGCAGTTCTTC. Translating gives CASSLRRLAGENEQFF.

The CDR3 sequence: CSTTGATMYNEQFF. CDR3 DNA: TGCAGCACCACAGGGGCCACTATGTACAATGAGCAGTTCTTC. J is TRBJ2-1 and V is TRBV29-1, with TRBD1 identical over 7 bases. V shed 8 bases, J shed 4 bases, and the junction held 11 bases outside the gene matches. Germline V gives CDR1 SQVTM, CDR2 ANQGSEA. This CDR3 region has 14 residues.

This clone was detected only a few times. CDR3 sequence reads: CASSLVGLAGDVSGANVLTF. The CDR3 nucleotides read TGTGCCAGCAGCTTGGTGGGACTAGCGGGAGATGTCTCTGGGGCCAACGTCCTGACTTTC. The V call is TRBV5-4, the J call TRBJ2-6; 14 nucleotides line up with TRBD2. The CDR3 runs to 20 residues. Germline assignment: CDR1 SGHNT and CDR2 YYREEE (reference sequence). Trimming cost V 0 bases and J 0 bases; bases outside gene matches: 5.

The chain is built from TRBV2 and TRBJ1-5; D is unresolved. Trimming removed 2 bases at V and 4 bases at J, with 6 bases between. This CDR3 comprises 13 residues. Germline loops: CDR1 SNHLY, CDR2 FYNNEI. CDR3 nucleotides: TGTGCCAGCAGTGAACGGGAGAATCAGCCCCAGCATTTT. Translation gives CASSERENQPQHF. Full variable domain (outside the CDR3, taken from reference TRBV2 and TRBJ1-5): EPEVTQTPSHQVTQMGQEVILRCVPISNHLYFYWYRQILGQKVEFLVSFYNNEISEKSEIFDDQFSVERPDGSNFTLKIRSTKLEDSAMYFCASSERENQPQHFGDGTRLSIL.

This clone was counted a few times. The chain couples TRBV6-5 to TRBJ1-1; TRBD1 might be the D (6 bases). Trimming pared 5 bases from V and 0 bases from J, leaving 10 bases between. The CDR3 is 14 amino acids. The germline gives CDR1 MNHEY, CDR2 SVGAGI. CDR3 coding DNA: TGTGCCAGCAGTCGGTACAGGGTGAACACTGAAGCTTTCTTT. Amino acids: CASSRYRVNTEAFF.

The chain couples TRBV28 to TRBJ2-7, with D possibly matching TRBD1 (6 bases). Germline assignment: CDR1 MDHEN and CDR2 SYDVKM. This CDR3 has 19 amino acids. V was clipped by 6 bases and J by 4 bases, with 31 bases between them. The CDR3, as DNA: TGTGCCAGCAGCTCTAGGACAGCCTCGGCCACCCGTTCCTTTTACGAGCAGTACTTC. Protein product: CASSSRTASATRSFYEQYF.

The chain links TRBV18 to TRBJ1-5; 7 positions match TRBD1. Germline-derived CDR1 and CDR2 are KGHSH and LQKENI. The ends lost 3 bases at V and 2 bases at J; junction bases unmatched: 4. The CDR3 loop spans 15 amino acids. The CDR3 loop is CASSPQGGGNQPQHF. The CDR3 nucleotides are TGTGCCAGCTCACCGCAGGGGGGTGGCAATCAGCCCCAGCATTTT.